This entry lists 27 T cell receptor beta chains sequenced from one sample in a study of control samples from healthy donors and cancer patients. Clones were sequenced by immunoSEQ multiplex PCR, and TCRdb holds only the in-frame ones, with some missing. The sample lists around 120,000 clones, 70% to 90% occurring once. Sequencing used blood. These receptors all stem from a man in his forties in good health.

This chain links TRBV29-1 with TRBJ1-4; D might be TRBD1 (6 bases). The germline CDR1 and CDR2 sequences are SQVTM and ANQGSEA. V dropped 5 bases and J dropped 7 bases, with 8 bases sitting between them. The CDR3 is 11 amino acids. The CDR3 loop is CSVKGGEKLFF. DNA of the CDR3: TGCAGCGTTAAAGGGGGTGAAAAACTGTTTTTT.

The sample holds one count of this clone. The chain carries TRBV2 and TRBJ2-1; TRBD1 agrees at 9 bases. With 7 bases clipped from V and 9 bases from J, the junction kept 13 bases outside the gene matches. Germline CDR1 is SNHLY and CDR2 is FYNNEI. This CDR3 spans 15 amino acids. CDR3 sequence: CASNPAGQGSSEQFF. Here the CDR3 DNA reads TGTGCCAGCAACCCCGCCGGACAGGGGTCTTCTGAGCAGTTCTTC.

Comment on this clone: Other DNA sequences from this sample encode an identical CDR3 as well. The CDR3 DNA is TGTGCCAGCAGCTTGGCTGGAAACACCATATATTTT. Protein product: CASSLAGNTIYF. The V and J genes are TRBV7-2 and TRBJ1-3; D uncertain. V was clipped by 3 bases and J by 2 bases, with 2 bases between them. The CDR3 spans 12 residues. The germline V gene encodes CDR1 SGHTA and CDR2 FQGNSA. The full variable domain, completed using reference TRBV7-2 and TRBJ1-3, is GAGVSQSPSNKVTEKGKDVELRCDPISGHTALYWYRQSLGQGLEFLIYFQGNSAPDKSGLPSDRFSAERTGGSVSTLTIQRTQQEDSAVYLCASSLAGNTIYFGEGSWLTVV.

This chain uses TRBV6-5 with TRBJ1-4; D is undetermined. Germline CDR1 is MNHEY and CDR2 is SVGAGI. V lost 2 bases, J lost 5 bases, and 12 bases lay in between. The CDR3 spans 15 residues. The chain's CDR3 is CASSYPVKGNEKLFF. For the CDR3, the DNA is TGTGCCAGCAGTTACCCCGTGAAGGGCAATGAAAAACTGTTTTTT.

The chain uses TRBV5-1 and TRBJ2-3; 11 bases align to TRBD2. V lost 4 bases and J lost 6; bases outside the gene matches: 10. The germline V gene encodes CDR1 SGHRS and CDR2 YFSETQ. The CDR3 spans 16 residues. CDR3 DNA sequence: TGCGCCAGCAGCCTACAAAACAGACTAGCGGGGGATACGCAGTATTTT. This sequence encodes CASSLQNRLAGDTQYF.

The chain carries TRBV7-9 and TRBJ1-6; a weak D match, TRBD1 (5 bases). Germline V lookup: CDR1 SEHNR, CDR2 FQNEAQ (reference sequence). This CDR3 is built from 14 residues. Trimming shortened V by 2 bases and J by 8 bases, and 10 bases separated the two germline ends. This chain's CDR3 is CASSLQGWDSPLHF. CDR3 nucleotides: TGTGCCAGCAGCTTACAGGGTTGGGATTCACCCCTCCACTTT.

The rearrangement links TRBV10-1 to TRBJ2-1; 12 nucleotides match TRBD2. There are 13 residues in the CDR3. Germline CDR1 and CDR2: WNHNN and SYGVQD (reference sequence). With 9 bases clipped from V and 6 bases from J, the junction kept 3 bases outside the gene matches. CDR3 sequence reads: CASGLAGLNEQFF. CDR3 bases: TGCGCCAGTGGACTAGCGGGACTCAATGAGCAGTTCTTC.

This rearrangement joins TRBV18 to TRBJ1-6; D gene ambiguous. The CDR3 loop spans 14 amino acids. Trimming stripped 0 bases from V and 10 bases from J, with 10 bases between. From germline, CDR1 is KGHSH and CDR2 LQKENI. The CDR3 reads CASSPPPSRSPLHF. The CDR3, as DNA: TGTGCCAGCTCACCACCGCCGTCACGGTCACCCCTCCACTTT. Full variable domain (outside the CDR3, taken from reference TRBV18 and TRBJ1-6): NAGVMQNPRHLVRRRGQEARLRCSPMKGHSHVYWYRQLPEEGLKFMVYLQKENIIDESGMPKERFSAEFPKEGPSILRIQQVVRGDSAAYFCASSPPPSRSPLHFGNGTRLTVT.

The V call is TRBV10-2, the J call TRBJ1-2, with D perhaps matching TRBD1 (6 bases). V dropped 8 bases and J dropped 4 bases, with 17 bases sitting between them. This CDR3 is built from 14 residues. CDR1 is WSHSY and CDR2 is SAAADI in the germline V gene. CDR3 region: CASARQDILYGYTF. Here the CDR3 DNA reads TGCGCCAGCGCTAGACAGGACATTCTCTATGGCTACACCTTC.

The chain is built from TRBV18 and TRBJ1-1, with a tentative D call TRBD1 (5 bases). V was clipped by 3 bases and J by 0 bases, with 11 bases between them. The CDR3 loop spans 15 amino acids. Germline-derived CDR1 and CDR2 are KGHSH and LQKENI. The CDR3 here is CASSPSTAMNTEAFF. CDR3 DNA sequence: TGTGCCAGCTCACCTTCGACAGCCATGAACACTGAAGCTTTCTTT.

J is TRBJ1-2 and V is TRBV19, with D possibly matching TRBD1 (6 bases). Germline values: CDR1 LNHDA, CDR2 SQIVND (reference sequence). The CDR3 extends over 13 amino acids. V lost 0 bases, J lost 6 bases, and 8 bases lay in between. The CDR3 protein is CASSIDRGDGYTF. CDR3 sequence (DNA): TGTGCCAGTAGTATAGACAGGGGTGATGGCTACACCTTC.

The chain couples TRBV7-8 to TRBJ1-4; no definite D call. This CDR3 region has 16 residues. The V end lost 6 bases, the J end lost 2 bases, and 16 bases lay between the germline ends. Germline lookup yields CDR1 SGHVS and CDR2 FQNEAQ. Here the CDR3 DNA reads TGTGCCAGCAGGAAGACGGGAGGGATCACTAATGAAAAACTGTTTTTT. This translates into CASRKTGGITNEKLFF.

In its sample, this clone was seen once. Here the CDR3 DNA reads TGTGCCACCGGGACAGTGAACACTGAAGCTTTCTTT. Protein: CATGTVNTEAFF. This chain links TRBV15 with TRBJ1-1; 7 bases align to TRBD1. Germline V CDR1 and CDR2: LNHNV, YYDKDF (reference sequence). J lost 0 bases, V lost 8 bases, and 0 bases had no gene match. The CDR3 has 12 amino acids.

The chain has TRBV29-1 and TRBJ2-2; TRBD2 matches at 9 bases. Germline CDR1 SQVTM, CDR2 ANQGSEA. The CDR3 is made up of 14 amino acids. V was clipped by 7 bases and J by 5 bases; unmatched bases: 8. Written as DNA, the CDR3 is TGCAGCGGTGCTAGCGGGGTGTATACCGGGGAGCTGTTTTTT. Amino acids: CSGASGVYTGELFF.

This rearrangement joins TRBV3-1 (or the pseudogene TRBV3-2) to TRBJ1-4; tentative D call: TRBD1 (5 bases). Germline V gene sequence: CDR1 LGHDT, CDR2 YNNKEL (reference sequence). The CDR3 has 16 residues. Deletions cut 0 bases from V and 6 bases from J, with 14 bases between. CDR3 region: CASSQDVPGRHEKLFF. CDR3 sequence (DNA): TGTGCCAGCAGCCAAGATGTCCCAGGGCGCCATGAAAAACTGTTTTTT.

The chain has TRBV12-3 or TRBV12-4 and TRBJ1-3; D is unclear. V was shortened by 8 bases and J by 0 bases, with 8 bases between the two germline ends. CDR3 length: 13 amino acids. The CDR3 bases are TGTGCCAGCCGAAGGGCCTCTGGAAACACCATATATTTT. It is translated as CASRRASGNTIYF.

The chain combines TRBV5-8 with TRBJ1-6; no firm D call. The germline gives CDR1 SGHTS, CDR2 YDEGEE. This CDR3 has 11 residues. Trimming pared 4 bases from V and 18 bases from J, leaving 14 bases between. The CDR3 DNA sequence: TGTGCCAGCAGCGAAAGGACCGCGGGCCACTTT. Translation gives CASSERTAGHF.

The genes are TRBV6-6 and TRBJ1-2, with 7 bases identical to TRBD1. The germline CDR1 and CDR2 sequences are MNHNY and SVGAGI (reference sequence). V lost 7 bases, J lost 4 bases, and 12 bases stayed unmatched. The CDR3 is made up of 15 amino acids. CDR3 residues: CASNPQGEAFYGYTF. The CDR3, as DNA: TGTGCCAGCAATCCCCAGGGGGAGGCTTTCTATGGCTACACCTTC.

The CDR3 DNA is TGCGCCAGCAGCCAGGGTCCTAACGAGCAGTACTTC. It translates to CASSQGPNEQYF. The rearrangement joins TRBV4-1 to TRBJ2-7, with D uncertain. V lost 3 bases, J lost 5 bases, and 8 bases lay in between. The CDR3 has 12 amino acids. CDR1 is MGHRA and CDR2 is YSYEKL in the germline V gene.

This chain joins TRBV10-1 and TRBJ2-3; possibly TRBD1 for D (5 bases). V lost 5 bases and J lost 4, with 10 bases in between. This CDR3 contains 13 residues. In germline, CDR1 is WNHNN, CDR2 SYGVQD (reference sequence). The DNA for the CDR3 is TGCGCCAGCAGTCTTCAGGGTCCAGATACGCAGTATTTT. It translates to CASSLQGPDTQYF.

V and J are TRBV30 and TRBJ1-1; D is ambiguous. The CDR3 is made up of 15 amino acids. CDR1 GTSNPN and CDR2 SVGIG come from the germline V gene (reference sequence). Trimming shortened V by 5 bases and J by 2 bases, and 18 bases separated the two germline ends. The CDR3 reads CAWAQDSGLNTEAFF. In nucleotides, the CDR3 is TGTGCCTGGGCCCAGGACTCTGGACTAAACACTGAAGCTTTCTTT. Drawing the rest from reference TRBV30 and TRBJ1-1, the complete variable domain is SQTIHQWPATLVQPVGSPLSLECTVEGTSNPNLYWYRQAAGRGLQLLFYSVGIGQISSEVPQNLSASRPQDRQFILSSKKLLLSDSGFYLCAWAQDSGLNTEAFFGQGTRLTVV.

This clone occurred once. The V gene is TRBV7-8, the J gene TRBJ2-5; 9 bases match TRBD1. Germline V gene sequence: CDR1 SGHVS, CDR2 FQNEAQ. CDR3 length: 14 amino acids. Unmatched junction bases numbered 8, after V lost 8 bases and J lost 4 bases. The CDR3: CASSPRDRAETQYF. CDR3 bases: TGTGCCAGCTCCCCCCGGGACAGGGCAGAGACCCAGTACTTC.

The chain links TRBV7-2 to TRBJ2-3; D gene ambiguous. Germline CDR1 and CDR2: SGHTA and FQGNSA. The CDR3 spans 14 residues. With 3 bases removed from V and 1 base from J, the gap between germline ends came to 8 bases. CDR3 in amino acids: CASSLGGRTDTQYF. CDR3 DNA: TGTGCCAGCAGCTTGGGCGGTCGCACAGATACGCAGTATTTT.

As regards this clone: The junction differs from germline at one of its ends, possibly a read error. J is TRBJ2-3 and V is TRBV9; 7 positions match TRBD2. This CDR3 has 14 amino acids. From germline, CDR1 is SGDLS and CDR2 YYNGEE. CDR3 amino acids: CASSAGLETDMQYF. In DNA, the CDR3 is TGTGCCAGCAGCGCCGGACTAGAAACAGATATGCAGTATTTT.

This CDR3 reads CASHHGGANSPLHF. CDR3 nucleotide sequence: TGTGCCAGCCATCATGGGGGCGCAAATTCACCCCTCCACTTT. The chain links TRBV19 to TRBJ1-6; possibly TRBD1 for D (6 bases). The CDR3 is 14 residues long. Trimming shortened V by 9 bases and J by 7 bases, and 16 bases separated the two germline ends. The germline V gene encodes CDR1 LNHDA and CDR2 SQIVND (reference sequence).

This clone was detected ten times or more. This chain links TRBV10-1 with TRBJ1-3; tentatively, D is TRBD1 (5 bases). Germline V lookup: CDR1 WNHNN, CDR2 SYGVQD (reference sequence). V dropped 6 bases and J dropped 2 bases, with 23 bases sitting between them. The CDR3 contains 18 residues. Here the CDR3 reads CASSPGPLGKGTGNTIYF. DNA for the CDR3: TGCGCCAGCAGCCCGGGACCCCTCGGAAAAGGAACTGGAAACACCATATATTTT.

The rearrangement links TRBV7-9 to TRBJ1-1, with TRBD1 identical over 7 bases. Germline lookup yields CDR1 SEHNR and CDR2 FQNEAQ (reference sequence). The trim removed 3 bases at V and 2 bases at J, leaving 3 bases unmatched. This CDR3 spans 14 amino acids. The DNA of the CDR3 is TGTGCCAGCAGCTTGGGACAGATAAACACTGAAGCTTTCTTT. Its translation: CASSLGQINTEAFF.